Described below is a single T cell receptor (beta chain) sequence and its context. The data derive from a study of cytomegalovirus exposure and HLA in healthy donors. Primers for the PCR totalled 60 Vbeta and 13 Jbeta. Clones were sequenced by immunoSEQ multiplex PCR, and TCRdb holds only the in-frame ones, with some missing. Of some 150,000 clones listed, 80% to 90% are singletons. Germline CDR1 reads SQVTM; CDR2 reads ANQGSEA. Losses at the gene ends were 2 bases for V and 5 bases for J; bases not matched to a gene: 8. The CDR3 runs 14 residues. The clonotype originates from a woman aged 25-40 years in good health and CMV-seropositive. Sequencing used PBMCs. The rearrangement links TRBV29-1 to TRBJ1-1; 7 nucleotides line up with TRBD1. The CDR3 DNA reads TGCAGCGTTGAATGGACAGGTCTAGTTACTGAAGCTTTCTTT. Translating it yields CSVEWTGLVTEAFF.